This TCR beta chain was sequenced during a study of spatial heterogeneity in lung cancer. Time point denoted: sample taken at primary tumor resection. Unsorted whole RNA samples from tumor, nontumor lung or frozen PBMC were sequenced. Overall study findings and caveats: Mutation tallies in tumors tracked expanded intratumoral alpha and beta TCR counts. Tracking of ubiquitous and regional nonsynonymous mutations by counts of ubiquitous and regional expanded TCRs, respectively, was seen. Estimation of coverage gave values of around 7% for alpha and 13% for beta chains in tumor T cells.

V was shortened by 5 bases and J by 3 bases, with 19 bases between the two germline ends. This CDR3 contains 16 residues. Germline lookup yields CDR1 MNHNY and CDR2 SVGAGI (reference sequence). For this clonotype: What it recognizes is unknown.

Carried by each TCR cDNA molecule was a unique molecular identifier. TCRdb itself ran the 5' RACE reads through MiXCR, one entry per CDR3 protein. The table has some 18,000 distinct CDR3 sequences, approximately 8.3% seen once. Sequenced material: lung tumor tissue, taken at surgery. J is TRBJ1-1 and V is TRBV6-6; the D gene is possibly TRBD1 (6 bases). This clonotype was sampled from a male donor with early-stage non-small cell lung cancer. The CDR3 sequence: CASSRNRGAPDTEAFF. As DNA, the CDR3 is TGTGCCAGCAGTAGGAATCGGGGGGCGCCTGACACTGAAGCTTTCTTT.